This entry is about one TCR beta chain. Its specificity is unknown. Compared with germline, one end of the junction differs, possibly owing to a read error. These data originate in a study of T-cell memory formation after mild COVID-19. In the study overall: TCR clusters showed largely donor specificity. Notes on the study in general: Of the contracting clones, CD4+ ones lay mainly in CM and EM, and CD8+ ones in EMRA. Clones shrinking between day 15 and 85 showed a balanced CD4/CD8 split, and those that grew later tilted toward CD4+.

This CDR3 has 9 residues. A 5'RACE reaction primed in the constant segment made cDNA libraries of TCR alpha and TCR beta, and these carried sample barcodes and UMIs. MiXCR, applied by TCRdb to the 5' RACE reads, yields one record per CDR3 protein. The table shows about 190,000 distinct CDR3 sequences, with approximately 16% occurring only once. The receptor comes from an adult woman who had mild COVID-19 (a few samples of this study predate the infection). Cell type and time point are not known. This chain uses TRBV12-3 or TRBV12-4 with TRBJ1-2; the D is unclear. The specimen sequenced was PBMCs or a T cell subset sorted from them (not recorded which). CDR3 nucleotides: TGTGCCAGCACCGTCCATCGACCATTC. It encodes CASTVHRPF.